The 20 T cell receptor beta chains presented below share a single source sample, sequenced in a study of regulatory T cells in long-lasting Graves disease. Described time point: newly diagnosed GD, antithyroid drugs for less than 3 months. PBMCs provided the RNA from which the TCR library was made. iRepertoire HTBI primers and Arm-PCR of CDR3 regions built TCR beta libraries. Using its own MiXCR run on the multiplex PCR reads, TCRdb lists one record per CDR3 protein. Among 350,000 to 500,000 distinct CDR3 sequences, about 15% were seen once, and the ten largest hold approximately 11%. This same sample was also taken into another study, of T cells in Graves' hyperthyroidism and ophthalmopathy.

This sample comprised peripheral blood mononuclear cells (PBMCs), obtained at new diagnosis, from a patient treated with antithyroid drugs. These receptors were collected from a young woman with Graves disease.

This clonotype was observed a few times. The rearrangement links TRBV7-9 to TRBJ2-7; unclear D gene. The CDR3 has 12 amino acids. Trimming removed 5 bases at V and 3 bases at J, with 8 bases between. Looked up from germline, CDR1 is SEHNR and CDR2 is FQNEAQ (reference sequence). Here the CDR3 DNA reads TGTGCCAGCAGCGTGACCAGCTACGAGCAGTACTTC. Its protein product is CASSVTSYEQYF.

This clonotype was seen many times. The rearrangement links TRBV28 to TRBJ2-3, with unresolved D. Germline V gene lookup returns CDR1 MDHEN and CDR2 SYDVKM. Trimming took off 6 bases at V and 0 bases at J, with 4 bases between the two ends. There are 12 residues in the CDR3. CDR3 sequence: CASRMSTDTQYF. CDR3 sequence (DNA): TGTGCCAGCAGGATGAGCACAGATACGCAGTATTTT.

Comment on this clonotype: A much larger clone differs by one base, so this may be a read error. This chain uses TRBV10-1 with TRBJ2-1; 11 nucleotides align to TRBD2. V gave up 1 base and J gave up 8 bases; unmatched junction bases: 4. Germline assignment: CDR1 WNHNN and CDR2 SYGVQD (reference sequence). This CDR3 contains 15 residues. CDR3 residues: CASSELTSGGDEQFF. The CDR3 nucleotides read TGCGCCAGCAGTGAGTTAACTAGCGGGGGAGATGAGCAGTTCTTC.

This clonotype was detected only a few times. V is TRBV12-3 or TRBV12-4 and J is TRBJ1-2; D unclear. There are 14 residues in the CDR3. Trimming removed 8 bases from V and 4 bases from J, with 17 bases in between. The CDR3 here is CASGSKVGFYGYTF. The CDR3 DNA reads TGTGCCAGCGGCTCAAAGGTCGGCTTCTATGGCTACACCTTC.

This clonotype was observed a few times. V usage is TRBV4-3 and J usage is TRBJ1-3, with D unresolved. The CDR3 contains 17 residues. V was cut by 5 bases and J by 0 bases, with 17 bases left in between. CDR1 LGHNA and CDR2 YSLEER come from the germline V gene. The CDR3 is CASSYKLNFDSGNTIYF. The DNA for the CDR3 is TGCGCCAGCAGCTACAAGCTCAACTTCGACTCTGGAAACACCATATATTTT.

This clonotype was recorded at least ten times. This chain joins TRBV9 and TRBJ2-1; D unresolved. The V end lost 4 bases, the J end lost 5 bases, and 16 bases lay between the germline ends. CDR1 and CDR2 from the germline V gene are SGDLS and YYNGEE. The CDR3 spans 15 residues. The CDR3 nucleotides are TGTGCCAGCAGCCCCCCAGGTCGGGCCCACAATGAGCAGTTCTTC. It encodes CASSPPGRAHNEQFF.

This clonotype was detected ten times or more. The chain combines TRBV2 with TRBJ2-2, with 9 positions matching TRBD2. The CDR3 loop spans 14 amino acids. Germline V CDR1 and CDR2: SNHLY, FYNNEI. V gave up 6 bases and J gave up 7 bases; unmatched junction bases: 6. CDR3 coding DNA: TGTGCCAGCAGCTGGACTAGCGCCGACGGGGAGCTGTTTTTT. Amino acid sequence: CASSWTSADGELFF.

Ten or more counts support this clonotype. The rearrangement joins TRBV24-1 to TRBJ1-2, with TRBD1 matching 7 bases. The CDR3 contains 13 residues. Germline lookup yields CDR1 KGHDR and CDR2 SFDVKD. The junction had 5 bases not matched to a gene; V was cut back by 11 bases and J by 0 bases. The CDR3 loop reads CAIQRGPNYGYTF. The CDR3 DNA sequence: TGTGCCATCCAAAGGGGGCCTAACTATGGCTACACCTTC.

CDR3 sequence reads: CASSPLAGARETQYF. In DNA, the CDR3 is TGTGCCAGCAGCCCATTAGCGGGAGCTCGAGAGACCCAGTACTTC. V usage is TRBV7-3 and J usage is TRBJ2-1; 9 nucleotides line up with TRBD2. The J call is doubtful: the DNA matches TRBJ2-5 better. Germline CDR1 and CDR2: SGHTA and FQGTGA. The CDR3 has 15 residues.

This clonotype was found many times. Given the absence of the conserved phenylalanine or tryptophan at the CDR3 end, a read error is likely. V and J are TRBV2 and TRBJ2-1, with 13 bases identical to TRBD2. The CDR3 sequence is 17 residues long. The trim removed 7 bases at V and 1 base at J, leaving 7 bases unmatched. In germline, CDR1 is SNHLY, CDR2 FYNNEI. CDR3 nucleotides: TGTGCCAGCACCATCTCGACTAGCGGGAGGTCCTACAATGAGCAGTTCCTC. Translation gives CASTISTSGRSYNEQFL.

In this sample, this clonotype turned up many times. The chain joins TRBV20-1 to TRBJ2-3, with D perhaps TRBD2 (6 bases). CDR3 length equals 14 residues. The V end was cut by 7 bases, the J end by 1 base, with 15 bases between. CDR1 DFQATT and CDR2 SNEGSKA come from the germline V gene (reference sequence). CDR3 DNA sequence: TGCAGTGTTCGGGGGAGTGTAGGCACAGATACGCAGTATTTT. Translated, it gives CSVRGSVGTDTQYF.

In its sample, this clonotype was seen many times. The rearrangement links TRBV7-9 to TRBJ2-7; 11 bases line up with TRBD1. From germline, CDR1 is SEHNR and CDR2 FQNEAQ (reference sequence). V was pared by 4 bases and J by 2 bases, with 4 bases of the junction left unmatched. CDR3 size: 15 residues. CDR3 sequence (DNA): TGTGCCAGCAGCTCTCGGACAGGGGGCCCCTACGAGCAGTACTTC. Its protein is CASSSRTGGPYEQYF.

The table lists this clonotype with a count of one. One end of the junction varies from germline; a read error may be responsible. The chain links TRBV5-1 to TRBJ2-3; TRBD2 agrees at 11 bases. Germline-derived CDR1 and CDR2 are SGHRS and YFSETQ. CDR3 size: 16 residues. CDR3 bases: TGTGCCAGCAGCATCGGACTAGCGGGCTACACAGATACGCAGTATTTT. It is translated as CASSIGLAGYTDTQYF.

The chain links TRBV18 to TRBJ2-1; 10 positions agree with TRBD1. V was clipped by 3 bases and J by 5 bases; unmatched bases: 7. The V gene's germline CDR1 is KGHSH and CDR2 LQKENI. The CDR3 consists of 16 residues. The CDR3 DNA follows: TGTGCCAGCTCACCGTCCGGGACAGGGGCCCACAATGAGCAGTTCTTC. Protein product: CASSPSGTGAHNEQFF. The full variable domain, its missing parts supplied by reference TRBV18 and TRBJ2-1, is NAGVMQNPRHLVRRRGQEARLRCSPMKGHSHVYWYRQLPEEGLKFMVYLQKENIIDESGMPKERFSAEFPKEGPSILRIQQVVRGDSAAYFCASSPSGTGAHNEQFFGPGTRLTVL.

The chain uses TRBV6-2 or TRBV6-3 and TRBJ2-7; 12 nucleotides align to TRBD2. Germline values: CDR1 MNHEY, CDR2 SVGEGT. V was clipped by 5 bases and J by 3 bases; unmatched bases: 11. The CDR3 spans 17 residues. CDR3 DNA: TGTGCCAGCAGTCCTATTGGGACTAGCGGGCAAAACTACGAGCAGTACTTC. This codes for CASSPIGTSGQNYEQYF.

This clonotype occurred a few times. Relative to the germline gene, one junction end is altered; a read error may explain this. The chain couples TRBV18 to TRBJ2-1; D perhaps matches TRBD2 (6 bases). The CDR3 spans 16 residues. Per the germline V gene, CDR1 is KGHSH and CDR2 is LQKENI. This CDR3 reads CTSSPPSGAGKNEQFF. The CDR3 DNA reads as TGTACCAGCTCACCACCGTCGGGAGCGGGTAAGAATGAGCAGTTCTTC.

CDR3 sequence: CASGLSIAGDDSYNEQFF. The CDR3 bases are TGTGCTAGTGGTTTGTCAATAGCGGGAGATGATTCCTACAATGAGCAGTTCTTC. The chain joins TRBV12-5 to TRBJ2-1, with 9 bases fitting TRBD2. The CDR3 runs 18 residues. Germline CDR1 reads LGHNT; CDR2 reads FRNRAP. V gave up 2 bases and J gave up 1 base; unmatched junction bases: 9.

This clonotype was counted once. The likely explanation is a read error, given a far larger clone one base away. The chain joins TRBV11-2 to TRBJ2-1; 8 bases line up with TRBD2. The closer fit of TRBJ2-5 to the DNA end suggests the J call may be wrong. The germline V gene encodes CDR1 SGHAT and CDR2 FQNNGV. This CDR3 has 15 residues. The CDR3 loop reads CASSFRGRPRETQYF. Here the CDR3 DNA reads TGTGCCAGCAGCTTTCGCGGGAGGCCACGAGAGACCCAGTACTTC.

This clonotype was observed many times. This chain joins TRBV28 and TRBJ1-2; D possibly corresponds to TRBD1 (5 bases). The germline CDR1 and CDR2 sequences are MDHEN and SYDVKM. This CDR3 contains 15 residues. The V and J ends lost 5 bases and 5 bases respectively, with 18 bases between them. The CDR3 is CASSAPGGAGYGYTF. For the CDR3, the DNA is TGTGCCAGCAGTGCGCCCGGCGGGGCAGGGTATGGCTACACCTTC.

This clonotype was detected ten times or more. The chain links TRBV20-1 to TRBJ2-1; 9 bases are a match to TRBD1. V was pared by 6 bases and J by 8 bases, with 5 bases of the junction left unmatched. Per germline, CDR1 DFQATT and CDR2 SNEGSKA (reference sequence). The CDR3 runs to 12 residues. DNA of the CDR3: TGCAGTGCGGGGGACAGGGACGATGAGCAGTTCTTC. This sequence encodes CSAGDRDDEQFF.